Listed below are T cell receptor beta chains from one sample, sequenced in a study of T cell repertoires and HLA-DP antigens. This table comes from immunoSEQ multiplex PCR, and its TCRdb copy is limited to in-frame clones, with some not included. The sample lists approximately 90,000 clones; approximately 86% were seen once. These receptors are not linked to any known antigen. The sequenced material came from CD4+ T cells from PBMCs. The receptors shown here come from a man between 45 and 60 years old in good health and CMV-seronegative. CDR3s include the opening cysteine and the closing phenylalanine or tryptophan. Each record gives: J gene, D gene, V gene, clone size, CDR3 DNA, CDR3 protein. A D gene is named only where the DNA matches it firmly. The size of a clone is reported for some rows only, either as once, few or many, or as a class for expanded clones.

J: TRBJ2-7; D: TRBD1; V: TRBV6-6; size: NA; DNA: TGTGCCAGCAGTTCCCGACAGGGGAGCTACGAGCAGTACTTC; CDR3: CASSSRQGSYEQYF
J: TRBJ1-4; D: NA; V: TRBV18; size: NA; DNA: TGTGCCAGCTCACCGACTAATGAAAAACTGTTTTTT; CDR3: CASSPTNEKLFF
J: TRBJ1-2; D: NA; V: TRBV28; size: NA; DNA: TGTGCCAGCAGTCTTAACTATGGCTACACCTTC; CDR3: CASSLNYGYTF
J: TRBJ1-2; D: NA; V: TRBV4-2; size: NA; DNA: TGTGCCAGCAGCCCCTCGTCCGGGGTCGGCTATGGCTACACCTTC; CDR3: CASSPSSGVGYGYTF
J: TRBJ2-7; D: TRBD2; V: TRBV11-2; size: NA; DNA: TGTGCCAGCAGTCGCATTGCTATTAGCGGGACTCTAAGCTACGAGCAGTACTTC; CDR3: CASSRIAISGTLSYEQYF
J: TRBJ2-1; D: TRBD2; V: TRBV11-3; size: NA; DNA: TGTGCCAGCAGCCTCAGACGCCCCTTGACTAGCGGGGGGGCCAGTGAGCAGTTCTTC; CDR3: CASSLRRPLTSGGASEQFF
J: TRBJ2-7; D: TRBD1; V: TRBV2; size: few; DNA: TGTGCCAGCAGGATACCGCGGGTGGCCGGGACAGGGTGGTACGAGCAGTACTTC; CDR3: CASRIPRVAGTGWYEQYF
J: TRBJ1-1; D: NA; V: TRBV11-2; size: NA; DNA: TGTGCCAGCAGCCCGAAGGTTTCCGTCAGAAACACTGAAGCTTTCTTT; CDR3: CASSPKVSVRNTEAFF
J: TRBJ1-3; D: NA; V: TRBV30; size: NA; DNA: TGTGCCTGGAAACTTGAGAGGGGCGGGAACACCATATATTTT; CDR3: CAWKLERGGNTIYF
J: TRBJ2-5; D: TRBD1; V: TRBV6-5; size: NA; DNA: TGTGCCAGCAGTTACTCTGAGGGGGCGGTCGAGACCCAGTACTTC; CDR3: CASSYSEGAVETQYF
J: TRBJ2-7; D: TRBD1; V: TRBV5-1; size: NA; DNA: TGCGCCAGCAGCTCCGGACAGGCCCTGCTCTACGAGCAGTACTTC; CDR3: CASSSGQALLYEQYF
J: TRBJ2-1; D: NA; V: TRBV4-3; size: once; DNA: TGCGCCAGCAGCCAAGCGGGGGCGGGGGAGCAGTTCTTC; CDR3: CASSQAGAGEQFF
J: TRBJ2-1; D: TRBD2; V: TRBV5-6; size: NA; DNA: TGTGCCAGCAGCTTGGAACCGTTAGCGGGAGGGTACGACAATGAGCAGTTCTTC; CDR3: CASSLEPLAGGYDNEQFF
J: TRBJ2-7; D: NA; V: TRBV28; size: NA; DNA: TGTGCCAGCAAGGGTCGGGACCCCAGGCGCCGCGAGCAGTACTTC; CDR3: CASKGRDPRRREQYF
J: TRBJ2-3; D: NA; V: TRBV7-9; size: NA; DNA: TGTGCCAGCAGCGGCAGTCGGACCGCTTTTTCTAGCACAGATACGCAGTATTTT; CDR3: CASSGSRTAFSSTDTQYF
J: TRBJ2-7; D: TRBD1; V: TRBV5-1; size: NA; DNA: TGCGCCAGCAGCATAGACAGGGTAGGATACGAGCAGTACTTC; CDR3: CASSIDRVGYEQYF
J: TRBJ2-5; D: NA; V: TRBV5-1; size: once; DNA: TGCGCCAGCAGCTTGGTGGGAGAATACCAAGAGACCCAGTACTTC; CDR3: CASSLVGEYQETQYF
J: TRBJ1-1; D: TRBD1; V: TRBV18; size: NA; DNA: TGTGCCAGCTCGCCTGGGACAGGCCCGGAGGGGGCTTTCTTT; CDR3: CASSPGTGPEGAFF
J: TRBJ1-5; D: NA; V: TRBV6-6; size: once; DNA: TGTGCCAGCAGTTCCGGGGGGGGAGGGGCCAATCAGCCCCAGCATTTT; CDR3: CASSSGGGGANQPQHF
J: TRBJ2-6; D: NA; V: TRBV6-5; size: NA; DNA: TGTGCCAGCAGGGAGGGACAGTCTGGGGCCAACGTCCTGACTTTC; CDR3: CASREGQSGANVLTF
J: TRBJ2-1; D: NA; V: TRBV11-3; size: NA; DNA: TGTGCCAGCAGCTTATCCTACAATGAGCAGTTCTTC; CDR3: CASSLSYNEQFF
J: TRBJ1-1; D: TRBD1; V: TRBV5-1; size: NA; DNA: TGCGCCAGCAGCTCGACCGGGACAGGGGACACTGAAGCTTTCTTT; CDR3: CASSSTGTGDTEAFF
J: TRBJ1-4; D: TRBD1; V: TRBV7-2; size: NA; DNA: TGTGCCAGCAGCTTAGACTACAGGGGAAGTGAAAAACTGTTTTTT; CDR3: CASSLDYRGSEKLFF
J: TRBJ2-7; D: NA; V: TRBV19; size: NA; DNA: TGTGCCAGTAAGAATCAAGGGACCTACGAGCAGTACTTC; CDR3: CASKNQGTYEQYF
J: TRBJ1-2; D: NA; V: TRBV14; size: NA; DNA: TGTGCCAGCAGAAGGTCCGGGGCCGAACCTACCTATGGCTACACCTTC; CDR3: CASRRSGAEPTYGYTF
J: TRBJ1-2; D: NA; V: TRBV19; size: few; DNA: TGTGCCAGTAGTATAGCTGCGAAGGGTGGCTACACCTTC; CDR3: CASSIAAKGGYTF
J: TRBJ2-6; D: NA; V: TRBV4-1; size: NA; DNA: TGCGCCAGCAGCAGATGGGTGACTGGGGCCAACGTCCTGACTTTC; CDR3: CASSRWVTGANVLTF
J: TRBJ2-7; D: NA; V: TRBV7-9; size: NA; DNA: TGTGCCAGCAGCTTTTCCCAGGCTGACGAGCAGTACTTC; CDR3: CASSFSQADEQYF
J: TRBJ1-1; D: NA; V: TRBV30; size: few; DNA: TGTGCCTGGACTGACACTAACACTGAAGCTTTCTTT; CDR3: CAWTDTNTEAFF
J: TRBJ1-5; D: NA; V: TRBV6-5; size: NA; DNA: TGTGCCAGCAGAAACAATCAGCCCCAGCATTTT; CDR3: CASRNNQPQHF
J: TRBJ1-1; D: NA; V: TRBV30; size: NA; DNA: TGTGCCTGGAGTGGAACATCCGTGGGAATCATGAACACTGAAGCTTTCTTT; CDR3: CAWSGTSVGIMNTEAFF